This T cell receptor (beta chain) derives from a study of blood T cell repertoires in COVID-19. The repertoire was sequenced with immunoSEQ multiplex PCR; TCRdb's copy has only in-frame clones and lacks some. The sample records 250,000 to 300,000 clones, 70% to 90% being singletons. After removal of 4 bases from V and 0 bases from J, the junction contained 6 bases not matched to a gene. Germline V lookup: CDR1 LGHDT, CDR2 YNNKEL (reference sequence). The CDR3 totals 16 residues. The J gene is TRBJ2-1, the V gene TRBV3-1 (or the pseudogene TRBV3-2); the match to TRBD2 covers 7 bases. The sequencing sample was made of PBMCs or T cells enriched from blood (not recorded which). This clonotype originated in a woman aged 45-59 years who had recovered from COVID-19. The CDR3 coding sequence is TGTGCCAGCAGCCCAGGAGCGGGGCGCTCCTACAATGAGCAGTTCTTC. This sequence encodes CASSPGAGRSYNEQFF.